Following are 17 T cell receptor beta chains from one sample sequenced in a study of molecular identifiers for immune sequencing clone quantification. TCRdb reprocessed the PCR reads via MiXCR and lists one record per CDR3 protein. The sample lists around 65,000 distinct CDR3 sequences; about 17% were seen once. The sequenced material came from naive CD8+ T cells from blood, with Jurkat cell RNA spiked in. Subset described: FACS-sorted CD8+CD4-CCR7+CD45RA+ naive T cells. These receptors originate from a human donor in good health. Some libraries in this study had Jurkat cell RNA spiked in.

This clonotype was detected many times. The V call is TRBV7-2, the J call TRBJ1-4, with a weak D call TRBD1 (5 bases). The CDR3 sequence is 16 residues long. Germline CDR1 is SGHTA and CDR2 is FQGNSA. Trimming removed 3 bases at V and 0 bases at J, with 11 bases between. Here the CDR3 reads CASSLEDIATNEKLFF. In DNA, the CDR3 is TGTGCCAGCAGCTTGGAGGACATTGCAACTAATGAAAAACTGTTTTTT.

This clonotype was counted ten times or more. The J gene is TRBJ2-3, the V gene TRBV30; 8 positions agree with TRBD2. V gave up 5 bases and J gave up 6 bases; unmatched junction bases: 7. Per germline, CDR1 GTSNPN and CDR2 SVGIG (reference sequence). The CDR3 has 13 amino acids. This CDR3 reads CAWGRGGGDTQYF. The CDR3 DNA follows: TGTGCCTGGGGGCGTGGCGGGGGGGATACGCAGTATTTT.

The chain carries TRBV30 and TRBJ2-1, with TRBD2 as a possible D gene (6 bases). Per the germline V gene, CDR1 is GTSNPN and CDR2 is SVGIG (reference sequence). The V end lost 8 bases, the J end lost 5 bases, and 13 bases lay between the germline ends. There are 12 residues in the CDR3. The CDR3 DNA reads TGTGCCAGGACGGGCGGGGACAATGAGCAGTTCTTC. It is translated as CARTGGDNEQFF.

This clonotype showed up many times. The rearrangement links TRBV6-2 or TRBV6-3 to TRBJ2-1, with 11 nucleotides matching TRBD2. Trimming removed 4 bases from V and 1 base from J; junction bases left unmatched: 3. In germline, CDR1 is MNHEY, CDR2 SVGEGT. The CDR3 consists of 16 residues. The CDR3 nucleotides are TGTGCCAGCAGTTTGGGACTAGCGGTGTCCTACAATGAGCAGTTCTTC. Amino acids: CASSLGLAVSYNEQFF.

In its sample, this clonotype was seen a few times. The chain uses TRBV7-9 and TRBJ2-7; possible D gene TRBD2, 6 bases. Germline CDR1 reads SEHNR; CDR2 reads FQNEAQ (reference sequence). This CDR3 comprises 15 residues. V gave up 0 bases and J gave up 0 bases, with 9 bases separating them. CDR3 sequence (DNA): TGTGCCAGCAGCTTAGCGGCGGGGAGCTCCTACGAGCAGTACTTC. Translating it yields CASSLAAGSSYEQYF. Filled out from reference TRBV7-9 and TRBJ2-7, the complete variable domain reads DTGVSQNPRHKITKRGQNVTFRCDPISEHNRLYWYRQTLGQGPEFLTYFQNEAQLEKSRLLSDRFSAERPKGSFSTLEIQRTEQGDSAMYLCASSLAAGSSYEQYFGPGTRLTVT.

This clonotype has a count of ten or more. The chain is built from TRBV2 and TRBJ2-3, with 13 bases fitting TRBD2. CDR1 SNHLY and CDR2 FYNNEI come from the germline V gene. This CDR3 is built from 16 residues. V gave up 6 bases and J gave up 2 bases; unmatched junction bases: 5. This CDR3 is CASRWTSGSPTDTQYF. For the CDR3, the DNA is TGTGCCAGCAGGTGGACTAGCGGGAGCCCCACAGATACGCAGTATTTT. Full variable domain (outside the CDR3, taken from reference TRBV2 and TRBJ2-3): EPEVTQTPSHQVTQMGQEVILRCVPISNHLYFYWYRQILGQKVEFLVSFYNNEISEKSEIFDDQFSVERPDGSNFTLKIRSTKLEDSAMYFCASRWTSGSPTDTQYFGPGTRLTVL.

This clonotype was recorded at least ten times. The CDR3: CASSPRKGGGVEQYF. CDR3 coding DNA: TGTGCCAGCAGCCCCAGGAAAGGTGGAGGGGTCGAGCAGTACTTC. The rearrangement links TRBV7-2 to TRBJ2-7, with a weak D call TRBD2 (6 bases). CDR3 length equals 15 residues. Trimming stripped 5 bases from V and 6 bases from J, with 20 bases between. In germline, CDR1 is SGHTA, CDR2 FQGNSA. The variable domain in full, completed from reference TRBV7-2 and TRBJ2-7, reads GAGVSQSPSNKVTEKGKDVELRCDPISGHTALYWYRQSLGQGLEFLIYFQGNSAPDKSGLPSDRFSAERTGGSVSTLTIQRTQQEDSAVYLCASSPRKGGGVEQYFGPGTRLTVT.

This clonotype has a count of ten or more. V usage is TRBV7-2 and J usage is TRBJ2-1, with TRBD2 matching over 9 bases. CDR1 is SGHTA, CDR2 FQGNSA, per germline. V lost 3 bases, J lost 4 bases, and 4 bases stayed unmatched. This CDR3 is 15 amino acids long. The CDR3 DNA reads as TGTGCCAGCAGCTTGGTGAGCGGGAGGTACAATGAGCAGTTCTTC. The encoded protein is CASSLVSGRYNEQFF.

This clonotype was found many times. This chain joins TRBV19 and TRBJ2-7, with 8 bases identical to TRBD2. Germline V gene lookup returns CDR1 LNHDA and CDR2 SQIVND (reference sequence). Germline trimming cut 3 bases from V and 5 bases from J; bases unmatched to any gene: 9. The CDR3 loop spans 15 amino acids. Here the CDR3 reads CASSIFGRALNEQYF. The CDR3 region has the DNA TGTGCCAGTAGTATTTTCGGGAGGGCCTTGAACGAGCAGTACTTC.

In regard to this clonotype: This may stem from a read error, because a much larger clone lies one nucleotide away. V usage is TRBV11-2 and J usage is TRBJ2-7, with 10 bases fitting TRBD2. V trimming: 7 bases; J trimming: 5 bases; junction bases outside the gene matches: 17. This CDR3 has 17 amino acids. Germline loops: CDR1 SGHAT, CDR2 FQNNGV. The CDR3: CASNPIPSSGRAHEQYF. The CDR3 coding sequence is TGTGCCAGCAACCCCATCCCGAGCAGCGGGAGGGCCCACGAGCAGTACTTC.

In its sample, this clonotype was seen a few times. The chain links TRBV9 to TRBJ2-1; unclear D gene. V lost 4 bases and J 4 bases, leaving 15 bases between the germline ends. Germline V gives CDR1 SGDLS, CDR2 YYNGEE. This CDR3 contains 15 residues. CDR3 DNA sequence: TGTGCCAGCAGCAACCCTGAGTTTCCTTACAATGAGCAGTTCTTC. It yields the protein CASSNPEFPYNEQFF.

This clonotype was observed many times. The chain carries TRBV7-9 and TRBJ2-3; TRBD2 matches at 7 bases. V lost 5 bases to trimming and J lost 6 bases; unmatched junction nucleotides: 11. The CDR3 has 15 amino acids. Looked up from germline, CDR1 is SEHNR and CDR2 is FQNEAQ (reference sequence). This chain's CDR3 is CASSPKVGGEDTQYF. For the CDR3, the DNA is TGTGCCAGCAGCCCCAAGGTGGGAGGGGAGGATACGCAGTATTTT.

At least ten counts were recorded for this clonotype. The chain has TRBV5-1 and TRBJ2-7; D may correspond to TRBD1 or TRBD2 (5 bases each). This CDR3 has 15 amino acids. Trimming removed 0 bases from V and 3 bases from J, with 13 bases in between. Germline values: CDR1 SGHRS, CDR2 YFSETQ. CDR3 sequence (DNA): TGCGCCAGCAGCTTGGGACTCGGGGCTGGCTACGAGCAGTACTTC. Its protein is CASSLGLGAGYEQYF.

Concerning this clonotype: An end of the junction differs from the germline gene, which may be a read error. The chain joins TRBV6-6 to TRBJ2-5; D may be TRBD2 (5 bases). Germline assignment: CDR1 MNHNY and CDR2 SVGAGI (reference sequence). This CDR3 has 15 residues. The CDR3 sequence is CANSYPPADQETQYF. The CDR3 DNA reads TGTGCCAACAGTTACCCCCCAGCGGACCAAGAGACCCAGTACTTC.

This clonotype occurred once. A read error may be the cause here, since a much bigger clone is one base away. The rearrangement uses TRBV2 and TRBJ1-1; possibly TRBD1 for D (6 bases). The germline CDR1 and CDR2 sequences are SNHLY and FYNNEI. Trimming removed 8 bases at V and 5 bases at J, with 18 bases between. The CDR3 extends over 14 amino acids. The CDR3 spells CASGVGGGETEAFF. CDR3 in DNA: TGTGCCAGCGGTGTAGGGGGAGGGGAAACTGAAGCTTTCTTT.

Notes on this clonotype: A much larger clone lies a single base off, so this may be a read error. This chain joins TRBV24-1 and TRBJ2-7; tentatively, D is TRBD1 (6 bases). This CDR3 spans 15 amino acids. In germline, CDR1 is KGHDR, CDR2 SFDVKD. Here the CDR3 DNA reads TGTACCACCAGTGAAAATACAGGGCGTTTCGGCGAGCAGTACTTC. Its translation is CTTSENTGRFGEQYF.

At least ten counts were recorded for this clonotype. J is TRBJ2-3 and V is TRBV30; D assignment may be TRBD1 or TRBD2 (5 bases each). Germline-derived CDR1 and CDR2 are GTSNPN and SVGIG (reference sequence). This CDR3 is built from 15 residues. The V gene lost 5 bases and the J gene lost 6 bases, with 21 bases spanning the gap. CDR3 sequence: CAWVGRRGSLDTQYF. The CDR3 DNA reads TGTGCCTGGGTCGGACGACGGGGCTCACTGGATACGCAGTATTTT.